The entry below gives a single T cell receptor (beta chain) sequence along with its context. Stated time point: newly diagnosed GD, antithyroid drugs for less than 3 months. The TCR library was prepared using RNA isolated from PBMCs. This entry belongs to a study of regulatory T cells in long-lasting Graves disease. The CDR3 has 13 amino acids. Germline V gene lookup returns CDR1 MNHEY and CDR2 SVGEGT. V was trimmed by 2 bases and J by 8 bases, leaving 12 bases between them. HTBI primers from iRepertoire and Arm-PCR of CDR3 regions yielded the TCR beta libraries. TCRdb called the multiplex PCR reads again in MiXCR, with one record for every CDR3 protein. The data show approximately 250,000 distinct CDR3 sequences, about a sixth seen once.

The material was peripheral blood mononuclear cells (PBMCs), obtained at new diagnosis, from a patient treated with antithyroid drugs. This receptor was taken from a female donor with Graves disease. This sequence joins TRBV6-2 or TRBV6-3 and TRBJ1-2, with unresolved D. The CDR3 nucleotides read TGTGCCAGCAGTTACCCCCCTGGACGAGGCTACACCTTC. The encoded protein is CASSYPPGRGYTF.